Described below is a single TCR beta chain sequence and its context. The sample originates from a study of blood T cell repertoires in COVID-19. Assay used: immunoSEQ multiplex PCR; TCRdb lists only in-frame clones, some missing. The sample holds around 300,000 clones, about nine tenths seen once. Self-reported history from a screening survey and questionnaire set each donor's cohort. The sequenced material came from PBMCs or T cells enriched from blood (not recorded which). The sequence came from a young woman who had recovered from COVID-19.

The CDR3 here is CASSDTGTSYEQYF. CDR3 coding DNA: TGTGCCAGCAGTGACACCGGGACTAGCTACGAGCAGTACTTC. The rearrangement uses TRBV7-8 and TRBJ2-7; 8 bases are shared with TRBD2. The length of the CDR3 is 14 residues. Germline V gene data show CDR1 as SGHVS and CDR2 as FQNEAQ. Trimming cost V 6 bases and J 3 bases; bases outside gene matches: 7.